This T cell receptor beta chain appears in the sequencing data of a study of T-cell memory formation after mild COVID-19. TCR alpha and TCR beta cDNA libraries carrying sample barcodes and UMIs came from 5'RACE with constant-segment primers. One entry per CDR3 protein, called by TCRdb with MiXCR from the 5' RACE reads. The repertoire holds some 490,000 distinct CDR3 sequences, roughly 18% seen once, with around 12% in the top ten. This clonotype was counted only a few times. Germline V gene lookup returns CDR1 MNHNS and CDR2 SASEGT. The CDR3 length is 11 residues. The V and J ends lost 1 base and 4 bases respectively, with 1 base between them.

This clonotype was obtained from an adult woman who had mild COVID-19 (a few samples of this study predate the infection). Cell type and time point are not known. Source material: PBMCs or a T cell subset sorted from them (not recorded which). V gene TRBV6-1 combines with J gene TRBJ2-5; D call uncertain. The CDR3 is CASSEVETQYF. CDR3 nucleotides: TGTGCCAGCAGTGAAGTAGAGACCCAGTACTTC.